The 25 T cell receptor beta chains in this list originate from one sample, sequenced in a study of shared T cell receptors in the human thymus. Generated by immunoSEQ multiplex PCR, the TCRdb table keeps only in-frame clones and is missing some. The sample has about 610,000 clones; around nine tenths are singletons. This sample was also put to use in a study of human thymus T cells.

The material sequenced was thymocytes. These receptors all come from a boy under two years old with a congenital heart defect.

V is TRBV11-3 and J is TRBJ2-3; TRBD1 matches at 8 bases. V dropped 0 bases and J dropped 2; count of bases not matched to a gene: 13. CDR3 length equals 19 residues. Per germline, CDR1 SGHNT and CDR2 YENEEA. The CDR3 region is CASSLDPGQGRAHTDTQYF. The CDR3 coding sequence is TGTGCCAGCAGCTTAGATCCTGGACAGGGTAGGGCGCACACAGATACGCAGTATTTT.

The chain combines TRBV14 with TRBJ2-7; 8 nucleotides align to TRBD1. The CDR3 runs 16 residues. Germline V gene data show CDR1 as SGHDN and CDR2 as FVKESK. Unmatched junction bases numbered 9, after V lost 5 bases and J lost 0 bases. CDR3 amino acids: CASSLERQGLSYEQYF. DNA for the CDR3: TGTGCCAGCAGCTTGGAGAGACAGGGGCTCTCCTACGAGCAGTACTTC.

This rearrangement joins TRBV4-3 to TRBJ2-3; 7 nucleotides match TRBD2. The CDR3 has 14 residues. Germline trimming cut 4 bases from V and 6 bases from J; bases unmatched to any gene: 7. Germline CDR1 and CDR2: LGHNA and YSLEER. The CDR3 DNA reads as TGCGCCAGCAGCCCTGGGGAGGGTGCGGATACGCAGTATTTT. Amino acids: CASSPGEGADTQYF.

The chain couples TRBV6-4 to TRBJ2-1, with 10 positions matching TRBD2. The CDR3 spans 15 residues. From germline, CDR1 is MRHNA and CDR2 SNTAGT. V gave up 5 bases and J gave up 5 bases; unmatched junction bases: 6. The CDR3 here is CASSPAGGLDNEQFF. CDR3 nucleotide sequence: TGTGCCAGCAGTCCAGCGGGAGGGCTCGACAATGAGCAGTTCTTC.

CDR3 bases: TGCAGTGCTACAGGGTTGGGCTACACCTTC. It specifies CSATGLGYTF. The V gene is TRBV20-1, the J gene TRBJ1-2, with D tentatively TRBD1 (5 bases). The CDR3 has 10 residues. Germline-derived CDR1 and CDR2 are DFQATT and SNEGSKA (reference sequence). Trimming pared 4 bases from V and 8 bases from J, leaving 8 bases between.

The rearrangement links TRBV14 to TRBJ2-7; D perhaps matches TRBD2 (6 bases). The V end was cut by 0 bases, the J end by 0 bases, with 9 bases between. In germline, CDR1 is SGHDN, CDR2 FVKESK. The CDR3 extends over 15 amino acids. CDR3 DNA: TGTGCCAGCAGCCAAGAGGTGACTAGCTCCTACGAGCAGTACTTC. Its translation is CASSQEVTSSYEQYF.

This chain connects TRBV25-1 to TRBJ2-1, with TRBD2 matching 7 bases. Germline CDR1 reads MGHDK; CDR2 reads SYGVNS. V trimming: 3 bases; J trimming: 7 bases; junction bases outside the gene matches: 6. The CDR3 loop spans 14 amino acids. The CDR3 nucleotides read TGTGCCAGCAGTGATGACCAGGGAGGGAATGAGCAGTTCTTC. Its translation is CASSDDQGGNEQFF.

The rearrangement uses TRBV14 and TRBJ2-3; maybe TRBD2 (6 bases). Per germline, CDR1 SGHDN and CDR2 FVKESK. The CDR3 totals 15 residues. V gave up 1 base and J gave up 1 base, with 9 bases separating them. The CDR3 region is CASSQGGDGTDTQYF. The CDR3 bases are TGTGCCAGCAGCCAAGGGGGGGATGGCACAGATACGCAGTATTTT.

This chain uses TRBV25-1 with TRBJ2-7, with D maybe TRBD1 (5 bases). Germline assignment: CDR1 MGHDK and CDR2 SYGVNS. The CDR3 spans 13 residues. Trimming cost V 2 bases and J 5 bases, with 10 bases left between them. CDR3 DNA sequence: TGTGCCAGCAGTGAAGGCAGGGTCCACGAGCAGTACTTC. Translation gives CASSEGRVHEQYF.

This chain uses TRBV2 with TRBJ1-1, with no clear D. The germline V gene encodes CDR1 SNHLY and CDR2 FYNNEI. V dropped 8 bases and J dropped 2 bases, with 15 bases sitting between them. The CDR3 runs 14 residues. Here the CDR3 reads CASGAADFNTEAFF. The CDR3 bases are TGTGCCAGCGGAGCAGCCGACTTTAACACTGAAGCTTTCTTT.

Worth noting for this clone: One junction end does not reproduce the germline sequence, and a read error may be involved. The V and J genes are TRBV28 and TRBJ2-7, with 8 bases aligning to TRBD1. Germline V gene sequence: CDR1 MDHEN, CDR2 SYDVKM. CDR3 length: 10 amino acids. As DNA, the CDR3 is TGTGCCAGCAGCCTCCCTCAGGGGGCCTGG. This translates into CASSLPQGAW.

Comments on this clone: The sample holds other DNA sequences that translate to the same CDR3. The chain links TRBV4-1 to TRBJ2-2; TRBD1 matches 10 bases. J was trimmed by 5 bases and V by 1 base; bases with no gene match: 4. The CDR3 has 16 residues. CDR1 is MGHRA, CDR2 YSYEKL, per germline. As DNA, the CDR3 is TGCGCCAGCAGCCAAGCCCCGGGACAGGGGACCGGGGAGCTGTTTTTT. Protein: CASSQAPGQGTGELFF.

The rearrangement links TRBV28 to TRBJ2-7; 7 positions agree with TRBD2. There are 16 residues in the CDR3. Trimming took 2 bases from V and 2 from J; bases not matched to a gene: 9. The germline V gene encodes CDR1 MDHEN and CDR2 SYDVKM. CDR3 sequence reads: CASSLSVQRGTYEQYF. CDR3 DNA: TGTGCCAGCAGTTTAAGTGTCCAGCGGGGTACCTACGAGCAGTACTTC.

The chain couples TRBV5-5 to TRBJ2-1; 7 bases agree with TRBD2. The CDR3 has 17 residues. The J segment lost 2 bases and the V segment lost 0 bases, leaving 8 bases of the junction unmatched. Per the germline V gene, CDR1 is SGHKS and CDR2 is YYEKEE (reference sequence). For the CDR3, the DNA is TGTGCCAGCAGCTTGGTGGGCGGGAGAGCCCCCTACAATGAGCAGTTCTTC. Translation gives CASSLVGGRAPYNEQFF.

This clone appeared once. The chain is built from TRBV9 and TRBJ2-2; TRBD1 matches 7 bases. The CDR3 is made up of 16 amino acids. The germline V gene has CDR1 SGDLS and CDR2 YYNGEE. Unmatched junction bases numbered 9, after V lost 3 bases and J lost 4 bases. CDR3 in amino acids: CASSAPTGISTGELFF. CDR3 coding DNA: TGTGCCAGCAGCGCCCCGACAGGGATAAGCACCGGGGAGCTGTTTTTT.

A few counts support this clone. This chain joins TRBV23-1 and TRBJ1-4, with D perhaps matching TRBD1 (6 bases). Being an ORF, TRBV23-1 has a function that is uncertain. The ends were cut back, 9 bases at V and 5 bases at J, with 19 bases in the middle. This CDR3 is 15 amino acids long. The CDR3 region has the DNA TGCGCCAGTAGAGCGGGGGCGAAGGGGAATGAAAAACTGTTTTTT. Amino acids: CASRAGAKGNEKLFF.

The chain employs TRBV2 and TRBJ1-5; D is unclear. V shed 0 bases and J shed 5 bases, with 8 bases lying between them. Germline V gives CDR1 SNHLY, CDR2 FYNNEI. The CDR3 extends over 14 amino acids. CDR3 in DNA: TGTGCCAGCAGTGAAGCCCCGCGGGATCAGCCCCAGCATTTT. This codes for CASSEAPRDQPQHF.

The chain has TRBV7-2 and TRBJ2-7, with TRBD2 matching over 11 bases. From germline, CDR1 is SGHTA and CDR2 FQGNSA. After removal of 2 bases from V and 3 bases from J, the junction contained 3 bases not matched to a gene. This CDR3 is built from 15 residues. CDR3 sequence: CASSLPTSGDYEQYF. For the CDR3, the DNA is TGTGCCAGCAGCTTACCGACTAGCGGGGACTACGAGCAGTACTTC.

The CDR3 sequence: CASNRGSLVNTDTQYF. The CDR3 bases are TGCGCCAGCAATCGGGGGAGTCTAGTTAACACAGATACGCAGTATTTT. The chain links TRBV5-1 to TRBJ2-3; possibly TRBD2 for D (6 bases). V lost 6 bases and J 2 bases, leaving 19 bases between the germline ends. Germline V gives CDR1 SGHRS, CDR2 YFSETQ. The CDR3 loop spans 16 amino acids.

The J gene is TRBJ1-1, the V gene TRBV9; D not resolved. Trimming stripped 0 bases from V and 3 bases from J, with 9 bases between. Germline V CDR1 and CDR2: SGDLS, YYNGEE. The CDR3 spans 14 residues. CDR3 sequence (DNA): TGTGCCAGCAGCGTAGCGGGTGAGCACACTGAAGCTTTCTTT. Its protein is CASSVAGEHTEAFF.

The table lists this clone with a count of one. The junction departs from the called germline gene at one end, perhaps through a read error. The chain carries TRBV4-1 and TRBJ2-2; 8 nucleotides match TRBD1. The CDR3 is made up of 15 amino acids. The germline gives CDR1 MGHRA, CDR2 YSYEKL. CDR3 sequence reads: CASSQALLGQVEVFF. The CDR3 region has the DNA TGCGCCAGCAGCCAAGCGCTTTTGGGACAGGTGGAGGTGTTTTTT.

The sample holds one count of this clone. The V call is TRBV5-1, the J call TRBJ2-4; 7 positions agree with TRBD1. The trim removed 4 bases at V and 0 bases at J, leaving 16 bases unmatched. This CDR3 has 19 amino acids. Germline values: CDR1 SGHRS, CDR2 YFSETQ. CDR3 region: CASSGRTGNYPLAKNIQYF. The CDR3, as DNA: TGCGCCAGCAGCGGGCGGACAGGAAACTACCCACTAGCCAAAAACATTCAGTACTTC.

This chain connects TRBV29-1 to TRBJ1-3; tentative D call: TRBD1 (6 bases). V was clipped by 7 bases and J by 2 bases, with 12 bases between them. This CDR3 comprises 13 residues. The germline gives CDR1 SQVTM, CDR2 ANQGSEA. The CDR3 protein is CSAQTGPGNTIYF. In nucleotides, the CDR3 is TGCAGCGCCCAGACAGGCCCTGGAAACACCATATATTTT.

This chain uses TRBV5-4 with TRBJ1-3; D is ambiguous. Looked up from germline, CDR1 is SGHNT and CDR2 is YYREEE (reference sequence). Trimming shortened V by 3 bases and J by 0 bases, and 7 bases separated the two germline ends. The CDR3 runs 14 residues. In nucleotides, the CDR3 is TGTGCCAGCAGCTCCCTACCCTCTGGAAACACCATATATTTT. Its protein is CASSSLPSGNTIYF.

The gene calls are TRBV10-3 and TRBJ2-5; 9 bases are shared with TRBD2. The CDR3 extends over 13 amino acids. The germline CDR1 and CDR2 sequences are ENHRY and SYGVKD. The V gene end was trimmed by 6 bases and the J gene end by 4 bases; junction bases not matched to a gene: 3. DNA for the CDR3: TGTGCCATCAGGCCGACTAGCGGAGAGACCCAGTACTTC. It is translated as CAIRPTSGETQYF.